These T cell receptor beta chains were read from a single sample in a study of neurological immune-mediated disorders. Using its own MiXCR run on the 5' RACE reads, TCRdb lists one record per CDR3 protein. The sample lists 60,000 to 80,000 distinct CDR3 sequences, around 5% seen once, with approximately 3.5% in the top ten. The sequenced sample consisted of PBMCs. Receptors were obtained from a woman in her forties or fifties with multiple sclerosis. The CDR3 runs from the conserved cysteine through the conserved F or W. Each record gives: J gene, clone size, D gene, V gene, CDR3 DNA, CDR3 protein. A D gene is named only where the DNA matches it firmly. Clone size is shown for a subset of rows, as once, few, many or a class of expanded clone.

TRBJ2-7 many . TRBV28 TGTGCCAGCAGTTTTAGCCTGGGCCGGACCTACGAGCAGTACTTC CASSFSLGRTYEQYF
TRBJ2-1 many . TRBV4-2 TGTGCCAGCAGCCAAGATCTGGCCGAGAGCTCCTACAATGAGCAGTTCTTC CASSQDLAESSYNEQFF
TRBJ1-2 many . TRBV19 TGTGCCAGTAGTATCCCACTATGGGACTACACCTTC CASSIPLWDYTF
TRBJ1-2 many TRBD1 TRBV3-1 TGTGCCAGCAGCATCTCGGGGACAGGTTACTATGGCTACACCTTC CASSISGTGYYGYTF
TRBJ2-3 many . TRBV5-6 TGTGCCAGCAGCTTCGGCCGCACAGATACGCAGTATTTT CASSFGRTDTQYF
TRBJ1-5 . . TRBV20-1 TGCAGTGCACAGGCGGCACTCGGGCCCCAGAATTTT CSAQAALGPQNF
TRBJ1-5 many . TRBV24-1 TGTGCCACCAGTGATAAAGCAGGACAACAGCCCCAGCATTTT CATSDKAGQQPQHF
TRBJ2-7 many . TRBV7-2 TGTGCCAGCAGCTCAGGCGGGACAGTCTACGAGCAGTACTTC CASSSGGTVYEQYF
TRBJ1-1 many . TRBV12-3/TRBV12-4 TGTGCCAGCTCCCTCGGGGTCGGGACTGAAGCTTTCTTT CASSLGVGTEAFF
TRBJ1-1 many . TRBV29-1 TGCAGCACCTCGAGGCTCTTTTCTGAAGCTTTCTTT CSTSRLFSEAFF
TRBJ2-3 many TRBD2 TRBV7-9 TGTGCCAGCAGCTTAGCACGGGGACGCGGGGGTACGCAGTATTTT CASSLARGRGGTQYF
TRBJ1-4 many TRBD1 TRBV10-3 TGTGCCATCAGTGAGACTCCGGGGACAGGGGATGAAAAACTGTTTTTT CAISETPGTGDEKLFF
TRBJ1-1 many . TRBV6-5 TGTGCCAGCAGCCCTATAGACGGGGTCACTGAAGCTTTCTTT CASSPIDGVTEAFF
TRBJ2-2 . . TRBV7-2 TGTGCCAGCAGCTTAGGCACCGGGGAGCCGTTTTTT CASSLGTGEPFF
TRBJ1-1 many . TRBV5-1 TGCGCCAGCAGCTTCTTTCCGAACACTGAAGCTTTCTTT CASSFFPNTEAFF
TRBJ1-5 many TRBD1 TRBV7-9 TGTGCCAGCAGCTTCGGACAGGGAGGACAGCCCCAGCATTTT CASSFGQGGQPQHF
TRBJ2-7 many . TRBV20-1 TGCAGTGCTAGAGATGGGCAGGGAGGCTCCTACGAGCAGTACTTC CSARDGQGGSYEQYF
TRBJ2-4 many . TRBV5-1 TGCGCCAGCAGCCCGAAAGGGGAAGACATTCAGTACTTC CASSPKGEDIQYF
TRBJ2-1 many TRBD2 TRBV7-2 TGTGCCAGCAGCCGCGGACTAGCGGGGGGGATGTTGGGCAATGAGCAGTTCTTC CASSRGLAGGMLGNEQFF
TRBJ1-2 many . TRBV5-1 TGCGCCAGCAGCTTGGGTGAGGCGGCTGGCTACACCTTC CASSLGEAAGYTF
TRBJ2-7 many . TRBV10-3 TGTGCCATCAGCGCGACAGACAACGAGCAGTACTTC CAISATDNEQYF
TRBJ2-1 many . TRBV3-1 TGTGCCAGCAGCTTCCCGGGGGGCCCCAATGAGCAGTTCTTC CASSFPGGPNEQFF
TRBJ1-5 many TRBD1 TRBV6-5 TGTGCCAGCAGTCACAGGGGTAGCAATCAGCCCCAGCATTTT CASSHRGSNQPQHF
TRBJ2-7 many . TRBV10-3 TGTGCCATCGCCGGGGTCGGACAGAGAACCTACGAGCAGTACTTC CAIAGVGQRTYEQYF
TRBJ2-5 many . TRBV7-6 TGTGCCAGCAGCTTAGCGTATACGGGGGAGACCCAGTACTTC CASSLAYTGETQYF
TRBJ2-2 many TRBD1 TRBV10-3 TGTGCCATCAGGGACAGGGTTATCGGGGAGCTGTTTTTT CAIRDRVIGELFF
TRBJ2-3 many . TRBV6-1 TGTGCCAGCAAGGATCCAGTGGGGGAATCGGGTACGCAGTATTTT CASKDPVGESGTQYF